This TCR beta chain was captured in a study of beta chain features in type 1 diabetes. Study conclusions and caveats: No resolution was reached here on whether HLA type influences TCRB rearrangement. Within each of all four CD4+ subsets, Type 1 diabetes patients had TCRB CDR3s that were moderately but significantly shorter.

This clone was seen a handful of times. The antigen is unknown. The germline V and J ends were trimmed by 5 bases and 6 bases, with 19 bases remaining between them. The CDR3 is 15 residues long. Germline V lookup: CDR1 SEHNR, CDR2 FQNEAQ (reference sequence). Reverse transcription of all isolated RNA meant that expressed TCRB transcripts were sequenced. Measured with immunoSEQ multiplex PCR; TCRdb has only the in-frame clones, and not every one. The table has around 310,000 clones, roughly 13% seen once; the top ten hold nearly 0.015%. The sequencing sample was made of naive CD4+ T cells from blood. This sequence joins TRBV7-9 and TRBJ1-1; the D gene is possibly TRBD1 (5 bases). This receptor was obtained from a woman between 18 and 30 years old with type 1 diabetes. The CDR3 bases are TGTGCCAGCAGCCCGGCTTGGGGGAGGTGGTCTGAAGCTTTCTTT. It translates to CASSPAWGRWSEAFF.